The source of this TCR beta chain is a study of PD-1 blockade in classical Hodgkin lymphoma. The repertoire was sequenced with immunoSEQ multiplex PCR; TCRdb's copy has only in-frame clones and lacks some. The sample yields over 50,000 clones, 87% seen once. Findings of the study overall: Newly diagnosed patients had diversity similar to the baseline diversity of complete responders.

Germline CDR1 is SGHTA and CDR2 is FQGTGA. V shed 5 bases, J shed 3 bases, and the junction held 5 bases outside the gene matches. CDR3 size: 14 residues. The time point here: cycle 4 day 1 (C4D1), after 6 weeks of nivolumab. With no exception, relapse followed autologous stem cell transplantation in all patients, and brentuximab vedotin exposure varied. As regards this clone: Its antigen is not known. The same CDR3 is also encoded by other DNA sequences in this sample.

This rearrangement joins TRBV7-3 to TRBJ2-3; 7 nucleotides match TRBD2. This specimen was peripheral blood mononuclear cells (PBMCs), taken before the fourth cycle of nivolumab. This sequence originates from a human donor with classical Hodgkin lymphoma. The CDR3 spells CASSPGLQTDTQYF. DNA of the CDR3: TGTGCCAGCAGCCCGGGACTACAAACAGATACGCAGTATTTT.